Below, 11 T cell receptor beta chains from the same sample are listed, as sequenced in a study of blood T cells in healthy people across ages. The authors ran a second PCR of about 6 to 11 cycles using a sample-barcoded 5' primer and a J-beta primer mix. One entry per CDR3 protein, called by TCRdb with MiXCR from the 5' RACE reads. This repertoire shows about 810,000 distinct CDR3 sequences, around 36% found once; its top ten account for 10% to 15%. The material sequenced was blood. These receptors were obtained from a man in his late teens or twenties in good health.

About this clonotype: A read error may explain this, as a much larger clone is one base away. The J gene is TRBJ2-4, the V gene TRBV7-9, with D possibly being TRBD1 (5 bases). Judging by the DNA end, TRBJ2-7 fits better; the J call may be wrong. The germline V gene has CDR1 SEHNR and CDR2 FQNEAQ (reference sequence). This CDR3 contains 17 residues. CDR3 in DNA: TGTGCCAGCGGCTTAGTGAACCTCGCAGGACAAGGGTACGAGCAGTACTTC. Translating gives CASGLVNLAGQGYEQYF.

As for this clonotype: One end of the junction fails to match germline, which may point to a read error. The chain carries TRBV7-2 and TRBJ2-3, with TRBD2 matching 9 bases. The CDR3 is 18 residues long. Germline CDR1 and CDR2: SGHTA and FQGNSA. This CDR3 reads CASSLVIVWTSDTDTRYF. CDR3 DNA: TGTGCCAGCAGCTTAGTGATAGTGTGGACTAGCGACACAGATACGCGGTATTTT.

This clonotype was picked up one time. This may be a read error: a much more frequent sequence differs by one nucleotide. DNA of the CDR3: TGCGGTGCTAGAGATCCCCGGGACAGGGGGAGCTACAATGAGCAGTTCTTC. It encodes CGARDPRDRGSYNEQFF. The gene calls are TRBV20-1 and TRBJ2-1; 11 positions agree with TRBD1. The CDR3 loop spans 17 amino acids. The V gene's germline CDR1 is DFQATT and CDR2 SNEGSKA (reference sequence).

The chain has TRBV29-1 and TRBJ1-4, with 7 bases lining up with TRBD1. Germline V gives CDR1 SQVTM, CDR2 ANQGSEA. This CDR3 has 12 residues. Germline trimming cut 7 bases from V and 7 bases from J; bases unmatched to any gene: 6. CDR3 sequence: CSGQGLGEKLFF. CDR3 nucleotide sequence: TGCAGCGGACAGGGTTTGGGTGAAAAACTGTTTTTT. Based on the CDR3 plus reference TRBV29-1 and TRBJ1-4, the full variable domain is SAVISQKPSRDICQRGTSLTIQCQVDSQVTMMFWYRQQPGQSLTLIATANQGSEATYESGFVIDKFPISRPNLTFSTLTVSNMSPEDSSIYLCSGQGLGEKLFFGSGTQLSVL.

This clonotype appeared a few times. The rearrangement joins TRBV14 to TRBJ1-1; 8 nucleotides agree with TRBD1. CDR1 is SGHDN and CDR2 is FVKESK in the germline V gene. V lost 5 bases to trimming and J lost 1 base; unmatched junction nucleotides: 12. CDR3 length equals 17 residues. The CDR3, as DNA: TGTGCCAGCAGCACAGTTGACAGGGGTGCTGCGAACACTGAAGCTTTCTTT. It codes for CASSTVDRGAANTEAFF. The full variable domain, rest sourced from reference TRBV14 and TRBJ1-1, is EAGVTQFPSHSVIEKGQTVTLRCDPISGHDNLYWYRRVMGKEIKFLLHFVKESKQDESGMPNNRFLAERTGGTYSTLKVQPAELEDSGVYFCASSTVDRGAANTEAFFGQGTRLTVV.

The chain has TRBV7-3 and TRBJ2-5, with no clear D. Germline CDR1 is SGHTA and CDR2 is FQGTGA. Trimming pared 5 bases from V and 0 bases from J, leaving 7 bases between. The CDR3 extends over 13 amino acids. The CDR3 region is CASSKDNQETQYF. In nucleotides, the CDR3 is TGTGCCAGCAGCAAAGACAACCAAGAGACCCAGTACTTC.

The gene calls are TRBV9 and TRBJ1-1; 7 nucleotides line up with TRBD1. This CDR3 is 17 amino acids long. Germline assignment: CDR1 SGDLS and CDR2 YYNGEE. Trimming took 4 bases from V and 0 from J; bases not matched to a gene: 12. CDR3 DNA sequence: TGTGCCAGCAGCCCCGAAGACAGGGTGGGGGTGAACACTGAAGCTTTCTTT. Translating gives CASSPEDRVGVNTEAFF.

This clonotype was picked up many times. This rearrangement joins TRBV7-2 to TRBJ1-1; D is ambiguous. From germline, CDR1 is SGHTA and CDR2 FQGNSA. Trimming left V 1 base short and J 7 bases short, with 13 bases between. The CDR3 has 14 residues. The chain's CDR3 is CASSLVQSASEAFF. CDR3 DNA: TGTGCCAGCAGCTTAGTGCAGTCCGCTAGTGAAGCTTTCTTT.

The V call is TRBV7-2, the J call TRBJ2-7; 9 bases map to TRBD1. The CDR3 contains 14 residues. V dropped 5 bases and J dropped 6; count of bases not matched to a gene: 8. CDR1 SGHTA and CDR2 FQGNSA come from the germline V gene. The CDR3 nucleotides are TGTGCCAGCAGCCGAGGGGACAGGGCTTCCGAGCAGTACTTC. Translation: CASSRGDRASEQYF.

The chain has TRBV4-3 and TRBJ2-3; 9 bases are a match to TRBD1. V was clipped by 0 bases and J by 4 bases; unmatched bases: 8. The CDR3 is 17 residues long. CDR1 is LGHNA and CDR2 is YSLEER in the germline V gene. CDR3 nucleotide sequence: TGCGCCAGCAGCCAAGATCGGACAGGGGAAGGGGCAGATACGCAGTATTTT. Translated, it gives CASSQDRTGEGADTQYF.

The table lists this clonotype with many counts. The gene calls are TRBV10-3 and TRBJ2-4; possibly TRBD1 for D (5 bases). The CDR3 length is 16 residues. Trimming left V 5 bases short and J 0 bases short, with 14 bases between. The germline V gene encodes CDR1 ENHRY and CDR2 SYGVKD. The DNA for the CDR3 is TGTGCCATCAGTCAGCCAGGGCTCCAAGCCAAAAACATTCAGTACTTC. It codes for CAISQPGLQAKNIQYF.